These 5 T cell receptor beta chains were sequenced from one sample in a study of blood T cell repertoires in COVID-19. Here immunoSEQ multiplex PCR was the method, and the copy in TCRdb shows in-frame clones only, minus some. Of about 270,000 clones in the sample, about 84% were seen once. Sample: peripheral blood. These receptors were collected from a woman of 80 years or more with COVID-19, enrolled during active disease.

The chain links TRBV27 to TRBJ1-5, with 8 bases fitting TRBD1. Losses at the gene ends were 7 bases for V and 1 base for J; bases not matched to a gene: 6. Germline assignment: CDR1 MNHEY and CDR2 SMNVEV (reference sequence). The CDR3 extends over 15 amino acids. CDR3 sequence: CASKTGGVSNQPQHF. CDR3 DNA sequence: TGTGCCAGCAAAACAGGGGGAGTAAGCAATCAGCCCCAGCATTTT.

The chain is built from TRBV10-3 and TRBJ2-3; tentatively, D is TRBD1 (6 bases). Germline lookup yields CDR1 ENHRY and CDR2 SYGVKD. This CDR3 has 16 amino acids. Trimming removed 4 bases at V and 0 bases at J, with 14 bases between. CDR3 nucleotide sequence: TGTGCCATCAGTGGCGGACAGACCTTAAGCACAGATACGCAGTATTTT. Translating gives CAISGGQTLSTDTQYF.

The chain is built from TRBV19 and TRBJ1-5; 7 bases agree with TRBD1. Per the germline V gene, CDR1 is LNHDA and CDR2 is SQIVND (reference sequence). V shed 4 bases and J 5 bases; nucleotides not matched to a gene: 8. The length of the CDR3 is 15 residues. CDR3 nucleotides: TGTGCCAGTAGTACACACAGGGGTGGGGATCAGCCCCAGCATTTT. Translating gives CASSTHRGGDQPQHF.

CDR3 DNA sequence: TGTGCCACCAGTGAACCAGGGGGCCCAGGCACAGATACGCAGTATTTT. Translated: CATSEPGGPGTDTQYF. The V and J genes are TRBV24-1 and TRBJ2-3; TRBD1 matches 8 bases. The CDR3 spans 16 residues. Germline V gene lookup returns CDR1 KGHDR and CDR2 SFDVKD. Losses at the gene ends were 4 bases for V and 1 base for J; bases not matched to a gene: 6.

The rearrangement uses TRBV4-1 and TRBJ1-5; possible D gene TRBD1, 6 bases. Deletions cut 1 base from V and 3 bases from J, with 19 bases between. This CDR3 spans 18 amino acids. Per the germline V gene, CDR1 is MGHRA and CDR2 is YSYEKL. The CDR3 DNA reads TGCGCCAGCAGCCAAGGGGAAGGGGGAGTAAGAAACAATCAGCCCCAGCATTTT. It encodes CASSQGEGGVRNNQPQHF.